A selection of T cell receptor beta chains follows, all from one sample in a study of T cells after yellow fever vaccination. TCRdb re-derived calls from the 5' RACE reads in MiXCR, one entry per CDR3 protein. This repertoire shows a few hundred thousand distinct CDR3 sequences, roughly 7% found once; its top ten account for about 18%. The sample consisted of PBMCs, taken more than 35 days after the first yellow fever vaccination. The receptors originated from a man younger than 35 who received the YFV17D yellow fever vaccine. The CDR3 runs from the conserved cysteine through the conserved F or W. A D gene is named only where the DNA matches it firmly. Only part of the rows carry a size: once, few, many, or a class if the clone is expanded.

TRBV5-1	TRBD2	TRBJ2-3	many	CASSLSGGTSTDTQYF	TGCGCCAGCAGCCTTAGCGGGGGGACTAGCACAGATACGCAGTATTTT
TRBV5-5	-	TRBJ2-3	-	CASSIRQYTSTDTQYF	TGTGCCAGCAGCATCCGACAGTACACTAGCACAGATACGCAGTATTTT
TRBV25-1	TRBD1	TRBJ2-5	-	CASTGDRGRETQYF	TGTGCCAGCACGGGAGACAGGGGGCGTGAGACCCAGTACTTC
TRBV5-1	-	TRBJ2-2	-	CASSLGASGELFF	TGCGCCAGCAGCCTGGGTGCGTCCGGGGAGCTGTTTTTT
TRBV20-1	-	TRBJ2-3	many	CSAPGGRVRDTQYF	TGCAGTGCCCCCGGGGGCAGGGTTCGGGATACGCAGTATTTT
TRBV12-3/TRBV12-4	-	TRBJ2-1	few	CASSRGPSFNEQFF	TGTGCCAGCAGCCGGGGGCCCAGCTTTAATGAGCAGTTCTTC
TRBV20-1	TRBD1	TRBJ1-2	few	CSAPPGGEGYGYTF	TGCAGTGCCCCACCAGGGGGGGAAGGCTATGGCTACACCTTC
TRBV5-6	TRBD1	TRBJ1-1	few	CASSLYKGAMNTEAFF	TGTGCCAGCAGCTTGTATAAGGGGGCCATGAACACTGAAGCTTTCTTT
TRBV14	-	TRBJ2-3	-	CASSHIGGGTDTQYF	TGTGCCAGCAGCCACATCGGCGGGGGCACAGATACGCAGTATTTT
TRBV11-2	-	TRBJ1-1	few	CASSLDVLGERKTEAFF	TGTGCCAGCAGCTTAGACGTGTTGGGGGAGAGAAAAACTGAAGCTTTCTTT
TRBV11-2	-	TRBJ2-2	-	CASSIAGTGNTGELFF	TGTGCCAGCAGCATTGCCGGGACTGGCAACACCGGGGAGCTGTTTTTT